Given below is one TCR beta chain in context. Antigen: not known. These data come from a study of CD8 T cells in ankylosing spondylitis. Study-wide results and caveats: Reportedly, disease-linked clones are significantly enriched in ankylosing spondylitis patients' matched synovial fluid.

Each CDR3 protein gets one entry after TCRdb re-called the 5' RACE reads with MiXCR. The sample consists of 250,000 or so distinct CDR3 sequences, 10% to 13% of them appearing once. Trimming removed 10 bases at V and 0 bases at J, with 12 bases between. Germline CDR1 MNHNS, CDR2 SASEGT. This CDR3 is built from 13 residues. The receptor was isolated from a male donor with ankylosing spondylitis or in good health (not recorded which). The chain has TRBV6-1 and TRBJ1-1, with a possible D match to TRBD1 (5 bases). What was sequenced was blood, either unsorted or a sorted T cell fraction (not recorded which). The CDR3 loop is CATRDRLNTEAFF. The CDR3 DNA reads as TGTGCCACCAGGGACCGCCTGAACACTGAAGCTTTCTTT.